The next 29 T cell receptor beta chains were all read from a single sample in a study of glioma-infiltrating T cells. Using RNA template, CDR3s of TCR alpha and beta were amplified with iRepertoire arm-PCR. TCRdb re-called the multiplex PCR reads through MiXCR, storing one row per CDR3 protein. Among 150,000 to 200,000 distinct CDR3 sequences, roughly 32% were seen once, and the ten largest hold 20% to 25%. Input material: glioma tissue, nonneoplastic brain tissue, or PBMCs (not recorded which). The source of these receptors is a human donor with low-grade glioma or glioblastoma, undergoing nonglioma brain surgery, or in good health (not recorded which).

The chain recombines TRBV19 with TRBJ2-3; no definite D call. Looked up from germline, CDR1 is LNHDA and CDR2 is SQIVND (reference sequence). V was pared by 8 bases and J by 0 bases, with 3 bases between. This CDR3 comprises 11 residues. CDR3 region: CASGSTDTQYF. The CDR3, as DNA: TGTGCCAGTGGGAGCACAGATACGCAGTATTTT. The variable domain in full, completed from reference TRBV19 and TRBJ2-3, reads DGGITQSPKYLFRKEGQNVTLSCEQNLNHDAMYWYRQDPGQGLRLIYYSQIVNDFQKGDIAEGYSVSREKKESFPLTVTSAQKNPTAFYLCASGSTDTQYFGPGTRLTVL.

At least ten counts were recorded for this clonotype. The chain links TRBV6-4 to TRBJ2-1, with D perhaps given as TRBD1 or TRBD2 (7 bases each). V lost 5 bases to trimming and J lost 9 bases, with 17 bases between them. This CDR3 has 14 amino acids. Germline V lookup: CDR1 MRHNA, CDR2 SNTAGT. This CDR3 is CASSPAQGGSEQFF. The DNA for the CDR3 is TGTGCCAGCAGTCCCGCCCAGGGGGGGAGTGAGCAGTTCTTC.

This clonotype was picked up many times. The chain uses TRBV2 and TRBJ1-5; D is perhaps TRBD1 (5 bases). The CDR3 runs to 15 residues. Per the germline V gene, CDR1 is SNHLY and CDR2 is FYNNEI. Trimming left V 5 bases short and J 2 bases short, with 13 bases between. The CDR3 protein is CASSPSGLGNQPQHF. The DNA for the CDR3 is TGTGCCAGCAGTCCGTCAGGGTTGGGCAATCAGCCCCAGCATTTT. Together with reference TRBV2 and TRBJ1-5, the CDR3 gives the full variable domain: EPEVTQTPSHQVTQMGQEVILRCVPISNHLYFYWYRQILGQKVEFLVSFYNNEISEKSEIFDDQFSVERPDGSNFTLKIRSTKLEDSAMYFCASSPSGLGNQPQHFGDGTRLSIL.

This clonotype came up many times. This chain joins TRBV7-9 and TRBJ2-1; 14 positions agree with TRBD2. The V gene's germline CDR1 is SEHNR and CDR2 FQNEAQ (reference sequence). The CDR3 spans 15 residues. Unmatched junction bases numbered 5, after V lost 7 bases and J lost 6 bases. CDR3 protein: CASNRGLAGVNEQFF. The CDR3 coding sequence is TGTGCCAGCAACCGGGGACTAGCGGGAGTCAATGAGCAGTTCTTC. Looking up the rest from reference TRBV7-9 and TRBJ2-1 gives the full variable domain: DTGVSQNPRHKITKRGQNVTFRCDPISEHNRLYWYRQTLGQGPEFLTYFQNEAQLEKSRLLSDRFSAERPKGSFSTLEIQRTEQGDSAMYLCASNRGLAGVNEQFFGPGTRLTVL.

With regard to this clonotype: This may stem from a read error, because a much larger clone lies one nucleotide away. This chain connects TRBV29-1 to TRBJ1-5; the D is unclear. This CDR3 has 13 amino acids. CDR1 is SQVTM, CDR2 ANQGSEA, per germline. The CDR3 DNA reads TGCATCGTCCAGGAAAATAGCAATCAGCCCCAGCATTTT. It yields the protein CIVQENSNQPQHF.

The chain has TRBV5-1 and TRBJ2-7; TRBD1 agrees at 8 bases. There are 14 residues in the CDR3. Germline assignment: CDR1 SGHRS and CDR2 YFSETQ. J gave up 3 bases and V 4 bases, and 6 bases lay outside the gene matches. The CDR3 coding sequence is TGCGCCAGCAGCCCGACAGGGGTAGACTACGAGCAGTACTTC. Translated: CASSPTGVDYEQYF.

The chain is built from TRBV4-1 and TRBJ1-1; D perhaps matches TRBD1 (6 bases). Germline V gene lookup returns CDR1 MGHRA and CDR2 YSYEKL. The CDR3 has 15 residues. Trimming shortened V by 1 base and J by 11 bases, and 20 bases separated the two germline ends. The CDR3 nucleotides are TGCGCCAGCAGCCAAGGTAGGGGGGGGAGACGGGGGGCTTTCTTT. It translates to CASSQGRGGRRGAFF.

The V gene is TRBV5-4, the J gene TRBJ2-7; unclear D gene. Germline CDR1 SGHNT, CDR2 YYREEE (reference sequence). This CDR3 has 14 amino acids. Trimming took 10 bases from V and 2 from J, leaving 19 bases between them. This chain's CDR3 is CAFSREKGPYEQYF. CDR3 bases: TGTGCCTTCTCACGTGAGAAAGGCCCCTACGAGCAGTACTTC.

The CDR3 protein is CASSYSKGGVSYEQYF. In DNA form, the CDR3 reads TGTGCCAGCAGTTACTCGAAGGGAGGAGTATCCTACGAGCAGTACTTC. The rearrangement uses TRBV6-2 or TRBV6-3 and TRBJ2-7; maybe TRBD2 (6 bases). The CDR3 covers 16 residues. The germline CDR1 and CDR2 sequences are MNHEY and SVGEGT. The germline V and J ends were trimmed by 0 bases and 1 base, with 13 bases remaining between them.

The chain has TRBV7-9 and TRBJ2-6; 10 nucleotides align to TRBD1. Germline assignment: CDR1 SEHNR and CDR2 FQNEAQ (reference sequence). This CDR3 region has 16 residues. The J segment lost 4 bases and the V segment lost 5 bases, leaving 5 bases of the junction unmatched. CDR3 bases: TGTGCCAGCAGCCCCGGGACAGGGGACGGGGCCAACGTCCTGACTTTC. This encodes CASSPGTGDGANVLTF.

The gene calls are TRBV3-1 and TRBJ2-1; 7 nucleotides align to TRBD2. Trimming took 4 bases from V and 8 from J; bases not matched to a gene: 11. This CDR3 region has 15 residues. Germline-derived CDR1 and CDR2 are LGHDT and YNNKEL (reference sequence). CDR3 sequence (DNA): TGTGCCAGCAGCCCGACTAGCTGTGCCGCCCATGAGCAGTTCTTC. Amino acids: CASSPTSCAAHEQFF.

This clonotype appeared a few times. The chain's CDR3 is CASSALGTGRQETQYF. The CDR3, as DNA: TGTGCCAGTAGTGCGTTGGGGACAGGGCGCCAAGAGACCCAGTACTTC. The chain links TRBV19 to TRBJ2-5; TRBD1 aligns across 9 bases. CDR1 and CDR2 from the germline V gene are LNHDA and SQIVND (reference sequence). V trimming: 5 bases; J trimming: 1 base; junction bases outside the gene matches: 8. CDR3 length: 16 amino acids. Complete variable domain (other parts from reference TRBV19 and TRBJ2-5): DGGITQSPKYLFRKEGQNVTLSCEQNLNHDAMYWYRQDPGQGLRLIYYSQIVNDFQKGDIAEGYSVSREKKESFPLTVTSAQKNPTAFYLCASSALGTGRQETQYFGPGTRLLVL.

To note about this clonotype: The germline gene is not matched at one end of the junction; a read error may be the cause. This rearrangement joins TRBV4-3 to TRBJ2-1; TRBD2 is a possible D gene (6 bases). CDR3 length: 14 amino acids. From germline, CDR1 is LGHNA and CDR2 YSLEER. Here the CDR3 DNA reads TGCGCCAGCAGCCAAGATAACCCCGGGACTTCGACTAGCTTC. Its translation is CASSQDNPGTSTSF.

This clonotype came up many times. The chain has TRBV27 and TRBJ2-7; D not resolved. Trimming removed 2 bases at V and 0 bases at J, with 5 bases between. This CDR3 region has 13 residues. Germline CDR1 reads MNHEY; CDR2 reads SMNVEV (reference sequence). The CDR3 region is CASSLQVSYEQYF. The CDR3 nucleotides read TGTGCCAGCAGTTTACAGGTCTCCTACGAGCAGTACTTC.

This clonotype appeared a few times. The V and J genes are TRBV4-3 and TRBJ2-1, with TRBD2 identical over 9 bases. This CDR3 has 18 amino acids. The V and J ends lost 0 bases and 2 bases, in that order; junction bases with no gene match: 8. The germline gives CDR1 LGHNA, CDR2 YSLEER. The CDR3, as DNA: TGCGCCAGCAGCCAAGATGCCTTGGGACTAGCAGCCTACAATGAGCAGTTCTTC. It codes for CASSQDALGLAAYNEQFF.

The chain employs TRBV7-9 and TRBJ2-1; 14 bases fit TRBD2. V was pared by 0 bases and J by 3 bases, with 10 bases of the junction left unmatched. The CDR3 sequence is 20 residues long. Germline-derived CDR1 and CDR2 are SEHNR and FQNEAQ (reference sequence). The CDR3 loop reads CASSLAGGLAGARGYNEQFF. The CDR3 DNA is TGTGCCAGCAGCTTAGCGGGGGGACTAGCGGGAGCCCGTGGCTACAATGAGCAGTTCTTC.

As concerns this clonotype: A read error may account for a junction end that differs from germline. The V call is TRBV6-2 or TRBV6-3, the J call TRBJ2-1; D not certain. The CDR3 is made up of 12 amino acids. From germline, CDR1 is MNHEY and CDR2 SVGEGT. CDR3 amino acids: CASRQGPGEKFF. The DNA of the CDR3 is TGTGCCAGCAGACAAGGACCGGGTGAGAAGTTCTTC.

This clonotype was observed a handful of times. The J gene is TRBJ2-7, the V gene TRBV12-3 or TRBV12-4, with D perhaps TRBD2 (6 bases). Trimming pared 4 bases from V and 5 bases from J, leaving 6 bases between. This CDR3 has 11 residues. Here the CDR3 reads CASSSGDEQYF. CDR3 nucleotide sequence: TGTGCCAGCAGTTCGGGGGACGAGCAGTACTTC.

This clonotype was picked up many times. The chain combines TRBV28 with TRBJ2-7; the match to TRBD2 covers 12 bases. In germline, CDR1 is MDHEN, CDR2 SYDVKM. This CDR3 has 15 amino acids. V was pared by 5 bases and J by 3 bases, with 5 bases of the junction left unmatched. In DNA, the CDR3 is TGTGCCAGCAGTCCGCGGACTAGCGGGGACTACGAGCAGTACTTC. Translated, it gives CASSPRTSGDYEQYF.

Points on this clonotype: A junction end diverges from the germline sequence, so it may reflect a read error. The chain employs TRBV12-3 or TRBV12-4 and TRBJ2-7; the D is unclear. The CDR3 consists of 11 residues. In nucleotides, the CDR3 is TGTGCCGGCAGCCATAATTACGAGCAGTACTTC. As protein: CAGSHNYEQYF.

This clonotype has only a few counts. In nucleotides, the CDR3 is TGTGCCAGCAGCCTACAGGGGGCCAGGAACACTGAAGCTTTCTTT. It codes for CASSLQGARNTEAFF. V gene TRBV14 combines with J gene TRBJ1-1, with 9 bases identical to TRBD1. In germline, CDR1 is SGHDN, CDR2 FVKESK. The CDR3 spans 15 residues. V lost 4 bases and J lost 1; bases outside the gene matches: 4. Based on the CDR3 plus reference TRBV14 and TRBJ1-1, the full variable domain is EAGVTQFPSHSVIEKGQTVTLRCDPISGHDNLYWYRRVMGKEIKFLLHFVKESKQDESGMPNNRFLAERTGGTYSTLKVQPAELEDSGVYFCASSLQGARNTEAFFGQGTRLTVV.

This clonotype was counted ten times or more. V and J are TRBV29-1 and TRBJ1-3; D unclear. This CDR3 region has 13 residues. CDR1 and CDR2 from the germline V gene are SQVTM and ANQGSEA. V gave up 3 bases and J gave up 4 bases, with 10 bases separating them. CDR3 nucleotide sequence: TGCAGCGTTGACAGTCCTGGAGGAAACACCATATATTTT. Its protein is CSVDSPGGNTIYF.

The V and J genes are TRBV12-3 or TRBV12-4 and TRBJ2-3; TRBD2 matches 13 bases. V trimming: 5 bases; J trimming: 4 bases; junction bases outside the gene matches: 15. The CDR3 consists of 19 residues. Here the CDR3 DNA reads TGTGCCAGCAGTCCGTTACTAGCGGGAGGGCTAGGAAAATCAGATACGCAGTATTTT. Protein: CASSPLLAGGLGKSDTQYF.

This clonotype was counted at least ten times. The rearrangement links TRBV19 to TRBJ1-5; 10 bases line up with TRBD1. J lost 2 bases, V lost 4 bases, and 14 bases had no gene match. CDR1 LNHDA and CDR2 SQIVND come from the germline V gene (reference sequence). The CDR3 consists of 19 residues. For the CDR3, the DNA is TGTGCCAGTAGTACCCGGGACAGGGGAATTCTATACGGCAATCAGCCCCAGCATTTT. It codes for CASSTRDRGILYGNQPQHF.

The rearrangement uses TRBV7-6 and TRBJ2-3; 13 positions agree with TRBD2. Germline V CDR1 and CDR2: SGHVS, FNYEAQ. The CDR3 is made up of 17 amino acids. V shed 4 bases, J shed 3 bases, and the junction held 7 bases outside the gene matches. The CDR3 DNA is TGTGCCAGCAGCTACCGGACTAGCGGGAGATCGACAGATACGCAGTATTTT. It codes for CASSYRTSGRSTDTQYF.

This clonotype was observed a single time. Sequence at one end of the junction differs from germline and may be a read error. The CDR3 sequence: CVSSSLSGVNTDTQYF. DNA for the CDR3: TGTGTCAGCAGCTCCCTTTCGGGAGTAAACACAGATACGCAGTATTTT. The V call is TRBV7-2, the J call TRBJ2-3, with TRBD2 as a possible D gene (6 bases). The length of the CDR3 is 16 residues. CDR1 and CDR2 (germline): SGHTA, FQGNSA. Full variable domain (outside the CDR3, taken from reference TRBV7-2 and TRBJ2-3): GAGVSQSPSNKVTEKGKDVELRCDPISGHTALYWYRQSLGQGLEFLIYFQGNSAPDKSGLPSDRFSAERTGGSVSTLTIQRTQQEDSAVYLCVSSSLSGVNTDTQYFGPGTRLTVL.

This clonotype has just one count. A much larger clone differs by one base, so this may be a read error. The rearrangement links TRBV11-2 to TRBJ2-1; D unclear. V lost 5 bases to trimming and J lost 8 bases, with 13 bases between them. The CDR3 spans 13 residues. Germline values: CDR1 SGHAT, CDR2 FQNNGV. The CDR3 sequence is CASSINHLDEQFF. The CDR3 region has the DNA TGTGCCAGCAGCATTAACCACTTGGATGAGCAGTTCTTC.

The chain couples TRBV18 to TRBJ2-1; D is undetermined. The germline V and J ends were trimmed by 0 bases and 12 bases, with 15 bases remaining between them. The length of the CDR3 is 14 residues. CDR1 and CDR2 (germline): KGHSH, LQKENI. The CDR3 loop reads CASSPPLTGSGQFF. CDR3 nucleotides: TGTGCCAGCTCACCACCCCTGACCGGGTCGGGGCAGTTCTTC.

This clonotype was detected ten times or more. V usage is TRBV25-1 and J usage is TRBJ2-7; perhaps TRBD1 as D (5 bases). Trimming took off 2 bases at V and 0 bases at J, with 14 bases between the two ends. The CDR3 extends over 16 amino acids. Per germline, CDR1 MGHDK and CDR2 SYGVNS. The CDR3 here is CASSETNRRDSYEQYF. The CDR3 DNA is TGTGCCAGCAGTGAAACTAACAGGAGAGACTCCTACGAGCAGTACTTC.